This T cell receptor beta chain is from a study of CD8 T cells in Susac syndrome. With V trimmed by 6 bases and J by 3 bases, 5 bases remained unmatched. The V gene's germline CDR1 is DFQATT and CDR2 SNEGSKA (reference sequence). The CDR3 totals 13 residues. Random hexamers were used to reverse transcribe an amount of about 0.45 to 1 ug RNA. The immunoSEQ assay covered 54 Vbeta and 13 Jbeta segments for CDR3. TCRdb re-called the immunoSEQ multiplex PCR reads with MiXCR, one entry per CDR3 protein. The table has 200,000 or so distinct CDR3 sequences, about 96% seen once. The T cells that were sequenced for TCR beta were CD8+ and CD4+ cells from blood. The TEMRA cells underwent FACS enrichment, while the CD8+ and CD4+ T cells underwent negative isolation.

The origin of this receptor is a human donor with multiple sclerosis. The J gene is TRBJ1-1, the V gene TRBV20-1; TRBD1 agrees at 9 bases. Sequenced: CD4+ T cells from PBMCs. Written as DNA, the CDR3 is TGCAGTGCCCCCGGGACAGGGTACACTGAAGCTTTCTTT. This gives the protein CSAPGTGYTEAFF.